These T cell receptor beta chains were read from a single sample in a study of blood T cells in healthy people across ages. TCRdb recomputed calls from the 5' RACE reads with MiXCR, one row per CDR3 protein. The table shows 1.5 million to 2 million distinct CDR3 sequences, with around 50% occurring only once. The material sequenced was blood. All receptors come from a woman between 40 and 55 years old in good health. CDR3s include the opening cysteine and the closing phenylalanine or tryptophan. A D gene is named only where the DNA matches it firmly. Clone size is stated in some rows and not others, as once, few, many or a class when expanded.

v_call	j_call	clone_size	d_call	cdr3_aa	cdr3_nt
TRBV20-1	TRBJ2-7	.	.	CSANGGRVYEQYF	TGCAGTGCTAACGGCGGCAGGGTCTACGAGCAGTACTTC
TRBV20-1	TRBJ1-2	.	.	CSALLGGVWYGYTF	TGCAGTGCTCTACTGGGCGGTGTATGGTATGGCTACACCTTC
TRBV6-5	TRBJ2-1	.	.	CASSPMGGAQETQFF	TGTGCCAGCAGTCCCATGGGGGGGGCCCAAGAGACCCAGTTCTTC
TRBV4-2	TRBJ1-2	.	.	CASSQDLPPAANYGYTF	TGTGCCAGCAGCCAAGATCTTCCGCCAGCAGCTAACTATGGCTACACCTTC
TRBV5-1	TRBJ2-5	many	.	CASSYQGFGETQYF	TGCGCCAGCAGCTATCAGGGGTTTGGGGAGACCCAGTACTTC
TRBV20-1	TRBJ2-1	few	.	CSAYSGYGRNEQFF	TGCAGTGCTTACTCAGGGTATGGTCGCAATGAGCAGTTCTTC
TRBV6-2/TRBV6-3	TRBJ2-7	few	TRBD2	CASSYERGDRDEQYF	TGTGCCAGCAGTTACGAGCGGGGGGATCGTGATGAGCAGTACTTC
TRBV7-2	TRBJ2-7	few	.	CASSLRALHEQYF	TGTGCCAGCAGCCTCAGGGCGTTGCACGAGCAGTACTTC
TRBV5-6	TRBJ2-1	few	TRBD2	CASLAPSGGYNEQFF	TGTGCCAGCTTGGCACCTTCGGGGGGTTACAATGAGCAGTTCTTC
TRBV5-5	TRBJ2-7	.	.	CASSLGATEQYF	TGTGCCAGCAGCTTAGGAGCAACCGAGCAGTACTTC
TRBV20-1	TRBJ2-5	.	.	CSARDPGANEQYF	TGCAGTGCTAGAGATCCGGGGGCCAATGAGCAGTACTTC
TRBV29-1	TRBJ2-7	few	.	CSVLDWGDEQYF	TGCAGCGTTCTAGATTGGGGAGACGAGCAGTACTTC
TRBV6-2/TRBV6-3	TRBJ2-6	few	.	CASSHRVHGANVLTF	TGTGCCAGCAGCCACAGGGTGCACGGGGCCAACGTCCTGACTTTC
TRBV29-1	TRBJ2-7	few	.	CSVGQVMSEQYF	TGCAGCGTTGGACAGGTTATGAGCGAGCAGTACTTC
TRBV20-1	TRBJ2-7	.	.	CSARDPVISYEQYF	TGCAGTGCTAGAGATCCGGTGATCTCCTACGAGCAGTACTTC
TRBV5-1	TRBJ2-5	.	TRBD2	CASSFGLAGGWQETQYF	TGCGCCAGCAGCTTCGGACTAGCGGGGGGGTGGCAAGAGACCCAGTACTTC
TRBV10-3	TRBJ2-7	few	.	CATEEQGSSTYEQYF	TGTGCCACGGAAGAACAGGGAAGTAGTACCTACGAGCAGTACTTC
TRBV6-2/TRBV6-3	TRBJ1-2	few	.	CASSRDIERGYTF	TGTGCCAGCAGCCGGGACATCGAGCGTGGCTACACCTTC
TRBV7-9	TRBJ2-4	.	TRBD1	CASSLAGDRGQYF	TGTGCCAGCAGCTTAGCTGGGGACAGAGGGCAGTACTTC
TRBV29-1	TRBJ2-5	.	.	CSARQGVTQETQYF	TGCAGCGCCAGACAAGGAGTCACCCAAGAGACCCAGTACTTC
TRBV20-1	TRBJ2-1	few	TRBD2	CSATPIAGGVYNEQFF	TGCAGTGCCACCCCTATAGCGGGGGGCGTCTACAATGAGCAGTTCTTC
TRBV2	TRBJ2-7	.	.	CASRDRGRTYEQYF	TGTGCCAGCAGGGACCGGGGCAGAACCTACGAGCAGTACTTC
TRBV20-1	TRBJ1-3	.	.	CSASRFSSGNTIYF	TGCAGTGCCTCAAGGTTCAGCTCTGGAAACACCATATATTTT
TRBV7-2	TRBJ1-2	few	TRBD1	CASSLGSGTGGGYTF	TGTGCCAGCAGCTTAGGTTCCGGGACAGGGGGGGGCTACACCTTC
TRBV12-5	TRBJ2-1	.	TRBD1	CASKLTGAYNEQFF	TGTGCTAGTAAACTGACAGGGGCATACAATGAGCAGTTCTTC
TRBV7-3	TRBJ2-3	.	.	CASSYTRPPDTQYF	TGTGCCAGCAGCTACACTAGGCCCCCAGATACGCAGTATTTT
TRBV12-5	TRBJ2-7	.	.	CASGSTQGRHNEQYF	TGTGCTAGTGGCTCGACTCAGGGGAGACACAATGAGCAGTACTTC
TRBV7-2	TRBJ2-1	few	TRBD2	CASSSPGLAGGYNEQFF	TGTGCCAGCAGTTCTCCGGGACTAGCGGGCGGTTACAATGAGCAGTTCTTC
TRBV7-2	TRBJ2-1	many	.	CASSLVSNEQFF	TGTGCCAGCAGCTTAGTTAGCAATGAGCAGTTCTTC
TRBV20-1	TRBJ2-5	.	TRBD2	CSARDGTSGGWSETQYF	TGCAGTGCTAGAGACGGGACTAGCGGGGGGTGGTCGGAGACCCAGTACTTC
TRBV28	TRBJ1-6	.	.	CASSFPPGEWYNSPPHF	TGTGCCAGCAGTTTTCCCCCAGGGGAATGGTATAATTCACCCCCCCACTTT
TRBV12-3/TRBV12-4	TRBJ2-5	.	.	CASSFTEKETQYF	TGTGCCAGCAGTTTCACGGAAAAAGAGACCCAGTACTTC
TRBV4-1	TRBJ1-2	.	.	CASSTLTGMDGYTF	TGCGCCAGCAGCACTCTAACAGGAATGGATGGCTACACCTTC
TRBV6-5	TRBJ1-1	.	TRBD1	CASSQRQGRAEAFF	TGTGCCAGCAGTCAACGACAGGGAAGGGCTGAAGCTTTCTTT
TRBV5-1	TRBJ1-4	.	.	CASSLARRGGLTDNEKLFF	TGCGCCAGCAGCTTGGCCAGGAGGGGCGGGTTGACGGATAATGAAAAACTGTTTTTT
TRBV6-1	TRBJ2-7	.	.	CASTHIGRGISYEQYF	TGTGCCAGCACCCATATCGGTCGGGGGATCTCCTACGAGCAGTACTTC
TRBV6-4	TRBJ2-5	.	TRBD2	CASSASAGGIETQYF	TGTGCCAGCAGTGCTTCTGCGGGGGGAATAGAGACCCAGTACTTC
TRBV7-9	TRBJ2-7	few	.	CASSLGGQGWRNEQYF	TGTGCCAGCAGCTTAGGAGGGCAGGGTTGGAGGAACGAGCAGTACTTC
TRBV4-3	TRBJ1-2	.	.	CASSQGQGTAYGYTF	TGCGCCAGCAGCCAAGGCCAGGGGACGGCGTATGGCTACACCTTC
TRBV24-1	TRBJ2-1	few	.	CATSIRSEQFF	TGTGCCACCAGCATCAGGAGTGAGCAGTTCTTC
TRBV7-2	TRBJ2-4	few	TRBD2	CASRPGSGAKNIQYF	TGTGCCAGCAGGCCTGGTAGCGGGGCCAAAAACATTCAGTACTTC
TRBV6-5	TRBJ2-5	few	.	CASRRDSLGTQYF	TGTGCCAGCAGACGGGACTCCCTTGGGACCCAGTACTTC
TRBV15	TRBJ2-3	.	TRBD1	CATSRGQGMTDTQYF	TGTGCCACCAGCAGAGGACAGGGGATGACAGATACGCAGTATTTT
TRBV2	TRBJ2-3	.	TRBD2	CASSETGGNTDTQYF	TGTGCCAGCAGTGAAACCGGGGGGAACACAGATACGCAGTATTTT
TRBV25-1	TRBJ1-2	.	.	CASSDPTAGYTF	TGTGCCAGCAGTGACCCCACCGCCGGCTACACCTTC
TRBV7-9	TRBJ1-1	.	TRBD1	CASRYKSGQVNTEAFF	TGTGCCAGCAGATATAAATCGGGACAGGTGAACACTGAAGCTTTCTTT
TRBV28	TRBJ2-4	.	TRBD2	CASSLLREGGNIQYF	TGTGCCAGCAGTTTACTCAGGGAGGGCGGGAACATTCAGTACTTC
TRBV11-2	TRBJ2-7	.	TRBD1	CASSLEAGTEIYEQYF	TGTGCCAGCAGCTTAGAGGCCGGGACAGAAATCTACGAGCAGTACTTC
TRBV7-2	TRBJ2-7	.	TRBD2	CASSLRVAGDHEQYF	TGTGCCAGCAGTTTACGGGTAGCGGGAGATCACGAGCAGTACTTC
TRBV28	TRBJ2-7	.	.	CASDARDRGDYEQYF	TGTGCCAGCGACGCCAGGGATAGGGGGGACTACGAGCAGTACTTC
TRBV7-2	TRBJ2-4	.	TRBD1	CASSLNGTGAAKNIQYF	TGTGCCAGCAGCTTAAACGGGACAGGAGCGGCCAAAAACATTCAGTACTTC
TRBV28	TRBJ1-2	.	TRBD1	CASSFWDRGPNYGYTF	TGTGCCAGCAGTTTCTGGGACAGGGGCCCAAACTATGGCTACACCTTC
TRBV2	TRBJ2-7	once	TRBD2	CASSKSPGLADEYEQYF	TGTGCCAGCAGTAAGAGCCCGGGACTAGCGGATGAATACGAGCAGTACTTC
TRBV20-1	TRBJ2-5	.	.	CSARRSGATQYF	TGCAGTGCTAGACGTTCAGGGGCGACCCAGTACTTC
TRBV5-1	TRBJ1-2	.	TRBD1	CASSQQGSPNYGYTF	TGCGCCAGCAGCCAACAGGGGTCGCCAAACTATGGCTACACCTTC